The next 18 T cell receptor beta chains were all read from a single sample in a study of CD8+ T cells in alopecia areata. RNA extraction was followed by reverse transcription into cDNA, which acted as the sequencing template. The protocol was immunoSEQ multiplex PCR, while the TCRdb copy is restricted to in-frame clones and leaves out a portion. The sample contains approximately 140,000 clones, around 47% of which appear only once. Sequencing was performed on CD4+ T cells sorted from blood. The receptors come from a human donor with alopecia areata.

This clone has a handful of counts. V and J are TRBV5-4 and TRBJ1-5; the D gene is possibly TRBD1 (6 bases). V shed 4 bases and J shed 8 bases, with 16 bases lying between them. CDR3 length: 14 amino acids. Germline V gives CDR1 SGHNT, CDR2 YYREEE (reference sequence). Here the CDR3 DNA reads TGTGCCAGCAGCCCCGGGGGGGGCGAGAAGCCCCAGCATTTT. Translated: CASSPGGGEKPQHF.

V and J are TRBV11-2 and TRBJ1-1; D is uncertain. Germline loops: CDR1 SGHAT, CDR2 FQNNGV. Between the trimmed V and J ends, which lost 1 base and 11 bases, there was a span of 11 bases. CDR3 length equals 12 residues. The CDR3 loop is CASSLAGSGAFF. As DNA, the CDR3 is TGTGCCAGCAGCTTAGCAGGATCCGGGGCTTTCTTT.

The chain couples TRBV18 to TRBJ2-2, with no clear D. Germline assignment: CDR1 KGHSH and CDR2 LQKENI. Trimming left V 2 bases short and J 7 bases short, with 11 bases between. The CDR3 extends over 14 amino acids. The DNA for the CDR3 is TGTGCCAGCTCACCAATGGATTATCACGGGGAGCTGTTTTTT. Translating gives CASSPMDYHGELFF.

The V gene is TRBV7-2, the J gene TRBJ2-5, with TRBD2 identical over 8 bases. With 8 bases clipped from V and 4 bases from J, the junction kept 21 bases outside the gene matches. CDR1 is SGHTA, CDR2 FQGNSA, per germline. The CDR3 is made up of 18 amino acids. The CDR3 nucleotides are TGTGCCAGCGGTTCTTGGGTCGCAGCGGGAGTGGGAGGAGAGACCCAGTACTTC. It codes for CASGSWVAAGVGGETQYF.

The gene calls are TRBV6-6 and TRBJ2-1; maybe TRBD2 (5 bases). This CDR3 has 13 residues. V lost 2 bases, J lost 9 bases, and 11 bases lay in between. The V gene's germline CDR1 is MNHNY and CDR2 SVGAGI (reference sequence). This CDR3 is CASSYDPRGEQFF. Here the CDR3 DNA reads TGTGCCAGCAGTTACGACCCCCGGGGTGAGCAGTTCTTC.

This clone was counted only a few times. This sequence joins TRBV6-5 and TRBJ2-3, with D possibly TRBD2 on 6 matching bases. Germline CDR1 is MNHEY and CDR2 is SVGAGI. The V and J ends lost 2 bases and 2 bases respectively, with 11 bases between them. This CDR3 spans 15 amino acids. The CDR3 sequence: CASSYTSGHTDTQYF. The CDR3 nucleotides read TGTGCCAGCAGTTACACAAGCGGGCACACAGATACGCAGTATTTT.

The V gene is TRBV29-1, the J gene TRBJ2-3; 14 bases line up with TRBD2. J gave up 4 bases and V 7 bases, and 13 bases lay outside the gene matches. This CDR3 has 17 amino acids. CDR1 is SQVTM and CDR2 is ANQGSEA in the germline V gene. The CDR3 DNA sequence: TGCAGCGGCCAACCGGGACTAGCGGGGGTAGCCGCAGATACGCAGTATTTT. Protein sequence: CSGQPGLAGVAADTQYF.

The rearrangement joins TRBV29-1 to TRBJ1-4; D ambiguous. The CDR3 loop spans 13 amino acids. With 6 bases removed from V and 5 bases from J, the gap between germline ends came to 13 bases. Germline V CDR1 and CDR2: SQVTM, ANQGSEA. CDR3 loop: CSVSQNVNEKLFF. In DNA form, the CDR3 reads TGCAGCGTCTCCCAGAACGTAAATGAAAAACTGTTTTTT.

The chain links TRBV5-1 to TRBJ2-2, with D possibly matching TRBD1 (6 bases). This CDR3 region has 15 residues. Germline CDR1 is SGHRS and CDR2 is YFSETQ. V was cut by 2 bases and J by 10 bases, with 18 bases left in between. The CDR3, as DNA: TGCGCCAGCAGCTTTAGTTTACAGGGCGCTCAGGAGCTGTTTTTT. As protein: CASSFSLQGAQELFF.

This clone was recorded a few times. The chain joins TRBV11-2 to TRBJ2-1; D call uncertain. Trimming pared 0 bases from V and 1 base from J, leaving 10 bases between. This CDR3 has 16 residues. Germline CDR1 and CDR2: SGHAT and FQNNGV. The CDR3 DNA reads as TGTGCCAGCAGCTTAGAACGGCCAGGTTCCTACAATGAGCAGTTCTTC. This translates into CASSLERPGSYNEQFF.

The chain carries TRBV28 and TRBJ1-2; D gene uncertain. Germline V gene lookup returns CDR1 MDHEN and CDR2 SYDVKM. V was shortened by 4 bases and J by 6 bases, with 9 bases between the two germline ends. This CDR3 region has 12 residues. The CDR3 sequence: CASSSPGDGYTF. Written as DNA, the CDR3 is TGTGCCAGCAGTTCGCCTGGGGATGGCTACACCTTC.

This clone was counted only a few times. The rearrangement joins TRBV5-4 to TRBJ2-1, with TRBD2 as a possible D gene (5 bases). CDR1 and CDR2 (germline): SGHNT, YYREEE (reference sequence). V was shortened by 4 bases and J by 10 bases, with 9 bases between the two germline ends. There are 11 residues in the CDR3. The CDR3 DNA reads TGTGCCAGCAGCCGGGGTCGGGAGCAGTTCTTC. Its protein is CASSRGREQFF. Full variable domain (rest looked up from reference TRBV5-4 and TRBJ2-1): ETGVTQSPTHLIKTRGQQVTLRCSSQSGHNTVSWYQQALGQGPQFIFQYYREEENGRGNFPPRFSGLQFPNYSSELNVNALELDDSALYLCASSRGREQFFGPGTRLTVL.

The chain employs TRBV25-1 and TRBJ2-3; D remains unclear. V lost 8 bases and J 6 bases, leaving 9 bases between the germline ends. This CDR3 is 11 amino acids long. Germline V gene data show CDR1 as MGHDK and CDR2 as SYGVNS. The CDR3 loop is CASVGYDTQYF. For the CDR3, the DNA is TGTGCCAGCGTTGGTTACGATACGCAGTATTTT.

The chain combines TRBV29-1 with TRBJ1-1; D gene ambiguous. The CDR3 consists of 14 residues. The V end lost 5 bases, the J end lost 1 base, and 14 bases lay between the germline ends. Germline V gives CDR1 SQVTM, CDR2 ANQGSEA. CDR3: CSVSSAGRNTEAFF. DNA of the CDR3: TGCAGCGTTTCTTCCGCAGGCCGGAACACTGAAGCTTTCTTT. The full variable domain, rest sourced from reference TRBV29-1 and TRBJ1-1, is SAVISQKPSRDICQRGTSLTIQCQVDSQVTMMFWYRQQPGQSLTLIATANQGSEATYESGFVIDKFPISRPNLTFSTLTVSNMSPEDSSIYLCSVSSAGRNTEAFFGQGTRLTVV.

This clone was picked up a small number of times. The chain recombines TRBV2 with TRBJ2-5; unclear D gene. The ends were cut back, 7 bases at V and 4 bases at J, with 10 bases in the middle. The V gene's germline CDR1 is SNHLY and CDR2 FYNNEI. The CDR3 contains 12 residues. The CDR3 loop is CASKGPGETQYF. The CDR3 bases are TGTGCCAGCAAGGGTCCCGGAGAGACCCAGTACTTC.

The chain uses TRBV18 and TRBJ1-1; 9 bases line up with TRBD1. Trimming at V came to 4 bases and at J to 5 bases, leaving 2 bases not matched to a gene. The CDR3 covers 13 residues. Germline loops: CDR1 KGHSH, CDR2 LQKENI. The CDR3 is CASSHGTGTEAFF. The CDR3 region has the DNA TGTGCCAGCTCACACGGGACAGGGACTGAAGCTTTCTTT.

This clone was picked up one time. CDR3 loop: CSVSGGTDTQYF. The CDR3 DNA reads TGCAGCGTAAGCGGGGGGACAGATACGCAGTATTTT. The rearrangement links TRBV29-1 to TRBJ2-3; 9 positions match TRBD2. The CDR3 length is 12 residues. Germline V gene lookup returns CDR1 SQVTM and CDR2 ANQGSEA. V was pared by 6 bases and J by 3 bases, with 1 base of the junction left unmatched.

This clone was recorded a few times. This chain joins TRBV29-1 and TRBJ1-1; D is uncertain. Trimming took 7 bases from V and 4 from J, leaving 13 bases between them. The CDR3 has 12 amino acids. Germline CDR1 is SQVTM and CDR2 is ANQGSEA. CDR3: CSALVGSTEAFF. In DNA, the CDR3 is TGCAGCGCGTTAGTAGGGAGCACTGAAGCTTTCTTT.